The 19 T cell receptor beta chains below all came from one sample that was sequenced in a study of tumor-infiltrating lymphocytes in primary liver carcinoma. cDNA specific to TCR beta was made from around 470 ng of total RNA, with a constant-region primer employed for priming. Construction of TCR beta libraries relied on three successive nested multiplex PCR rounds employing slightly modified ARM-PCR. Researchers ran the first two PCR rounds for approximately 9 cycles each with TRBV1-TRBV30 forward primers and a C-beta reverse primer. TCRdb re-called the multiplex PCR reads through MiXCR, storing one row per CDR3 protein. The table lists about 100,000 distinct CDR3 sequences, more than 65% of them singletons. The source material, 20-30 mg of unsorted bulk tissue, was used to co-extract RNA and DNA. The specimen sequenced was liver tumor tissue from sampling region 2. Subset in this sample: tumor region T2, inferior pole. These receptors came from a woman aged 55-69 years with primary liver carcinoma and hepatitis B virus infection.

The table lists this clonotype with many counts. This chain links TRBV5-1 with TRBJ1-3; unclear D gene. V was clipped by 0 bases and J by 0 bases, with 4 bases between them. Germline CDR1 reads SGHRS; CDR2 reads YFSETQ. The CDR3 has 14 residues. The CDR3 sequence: CASSLVGSGNTIYF. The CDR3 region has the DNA TGCGCCAGCAGCTTGGTTGGCTCTGGAAACACCATATATTTT.

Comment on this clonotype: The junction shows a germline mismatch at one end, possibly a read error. CDR3 region: CATSDGVGGSTDTLYF. The CDR3 DNA reads as TGTGCCACCAGTGATGGGGTCGGGGGAAGCACAGATACGCTGTATTTT. This chain joins TRBV24-1 and TRBJ2-3, with TRBD2 as a possible D gene (6 bases). The CDR3 covers 16 residues. Germline V gene data show CDR1 as KGHDR and CDR2 as SFDVKD.

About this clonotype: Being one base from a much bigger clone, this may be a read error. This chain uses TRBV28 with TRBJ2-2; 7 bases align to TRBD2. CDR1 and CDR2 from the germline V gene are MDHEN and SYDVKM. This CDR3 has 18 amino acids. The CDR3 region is CSSRTLFGGGRGTGELFF. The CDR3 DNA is TGTTCCAGCAGGACCCTTTTCGGGGGAGGGCGTGGCACCGGGGAGCTGTTTTTT.

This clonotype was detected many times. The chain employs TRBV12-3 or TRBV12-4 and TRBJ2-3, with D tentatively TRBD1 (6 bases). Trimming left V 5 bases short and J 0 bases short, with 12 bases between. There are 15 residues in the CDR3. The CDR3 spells CASSHRARSTDTQYF. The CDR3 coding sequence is TGTGCCAGCAGTCACAGGGCGCGTAGCACAGATACGCAGTATTTT.

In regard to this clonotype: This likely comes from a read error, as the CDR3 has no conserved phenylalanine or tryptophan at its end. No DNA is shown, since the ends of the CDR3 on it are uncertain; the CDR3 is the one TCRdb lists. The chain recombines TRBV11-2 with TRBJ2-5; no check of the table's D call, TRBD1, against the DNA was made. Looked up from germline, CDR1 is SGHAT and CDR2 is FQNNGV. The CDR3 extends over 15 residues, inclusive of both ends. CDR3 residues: CASNTGQGTRETQYL.

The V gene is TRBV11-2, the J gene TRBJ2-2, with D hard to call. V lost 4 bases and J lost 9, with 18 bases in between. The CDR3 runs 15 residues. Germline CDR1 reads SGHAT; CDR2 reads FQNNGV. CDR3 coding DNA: TGTGCCAGCAGCTCGATACGGTTAGGCATCAGGGAGCTGTTTTTT. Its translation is CASSSIRLGIRELFF.

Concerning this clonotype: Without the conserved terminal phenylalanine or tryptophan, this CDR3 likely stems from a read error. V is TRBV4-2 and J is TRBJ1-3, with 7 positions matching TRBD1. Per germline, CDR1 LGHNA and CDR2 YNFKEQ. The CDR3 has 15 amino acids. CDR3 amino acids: CANSQGGQSGNTIYL. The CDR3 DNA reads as TGTGCCAACAGCCAAGGGGGACAGTCTGGAAACACCATATATCTT.

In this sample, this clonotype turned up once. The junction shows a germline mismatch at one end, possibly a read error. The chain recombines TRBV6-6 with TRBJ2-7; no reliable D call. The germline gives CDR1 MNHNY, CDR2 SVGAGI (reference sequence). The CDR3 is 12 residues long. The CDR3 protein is CASETSSYEQHF. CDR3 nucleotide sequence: TGTGCCTCAGAGACGAGCTCCTACGAGCAGCACTTC.

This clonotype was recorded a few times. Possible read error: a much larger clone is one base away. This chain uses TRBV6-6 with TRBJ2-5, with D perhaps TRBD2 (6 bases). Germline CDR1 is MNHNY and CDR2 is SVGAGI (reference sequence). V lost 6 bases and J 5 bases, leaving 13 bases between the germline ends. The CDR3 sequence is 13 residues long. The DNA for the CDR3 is TGTGCCAGCAGCGGCGGGATGGGGGAGACCCAGTACTTC. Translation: CASSGGMGETQYF.

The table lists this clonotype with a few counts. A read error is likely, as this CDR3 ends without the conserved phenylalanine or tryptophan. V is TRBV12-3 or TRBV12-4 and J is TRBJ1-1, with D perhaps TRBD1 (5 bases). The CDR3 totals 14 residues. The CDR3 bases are TGTGCCGGCAGTCACAGGAGGATGAACACTGAAGCTTTCATT. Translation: CAGSHRRMNTEAFI.

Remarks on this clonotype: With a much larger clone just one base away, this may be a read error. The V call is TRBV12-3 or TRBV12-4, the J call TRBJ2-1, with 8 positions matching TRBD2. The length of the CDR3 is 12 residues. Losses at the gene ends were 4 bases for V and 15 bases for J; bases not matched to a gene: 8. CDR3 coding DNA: TGTGCCAGCAGTTCCCGGACTAGCCCCGGGTTCTTC. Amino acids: CASSSRTSPGFF.

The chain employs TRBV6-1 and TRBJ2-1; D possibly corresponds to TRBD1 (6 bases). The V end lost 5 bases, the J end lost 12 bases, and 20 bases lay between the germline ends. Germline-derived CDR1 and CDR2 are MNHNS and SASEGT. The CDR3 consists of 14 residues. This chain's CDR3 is CASSLHRVLTGQFF. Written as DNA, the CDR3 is TGTGCCAGCAGTTTGCACAGGGTCTTGACCGGGCAGTTCTTC.

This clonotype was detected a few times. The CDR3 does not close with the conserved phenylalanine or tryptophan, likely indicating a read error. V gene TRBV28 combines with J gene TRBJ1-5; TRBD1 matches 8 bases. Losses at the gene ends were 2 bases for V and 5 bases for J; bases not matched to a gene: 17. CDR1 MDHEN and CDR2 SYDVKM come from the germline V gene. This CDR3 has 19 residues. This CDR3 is CASSLVRGRGSFGDQPQHI. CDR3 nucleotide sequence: TGTGCCAGCAGTTTAGTCAGGGGGCGCGGGTCATTCGGCGATCAGCCCCAGCATATT.

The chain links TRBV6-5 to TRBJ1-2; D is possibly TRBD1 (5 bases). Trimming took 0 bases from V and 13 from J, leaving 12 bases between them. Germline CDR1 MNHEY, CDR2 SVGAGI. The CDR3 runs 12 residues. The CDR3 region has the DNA TGTGCCAGCAGTTACTCGGGGGAGGTTTCCACCTTC. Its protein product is CASSYSGEVSTF.

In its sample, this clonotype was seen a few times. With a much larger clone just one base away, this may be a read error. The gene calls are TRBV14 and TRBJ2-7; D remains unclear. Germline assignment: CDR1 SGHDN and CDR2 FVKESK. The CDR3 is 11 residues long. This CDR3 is CASSQDSNFHF. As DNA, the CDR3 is TGTGCCAGCAGCCAAGATAGCAATTTCCACTTC.

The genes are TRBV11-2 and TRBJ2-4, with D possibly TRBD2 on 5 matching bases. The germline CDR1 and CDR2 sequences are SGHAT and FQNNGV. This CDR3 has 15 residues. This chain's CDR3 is CASGVSPLAKNVRYF. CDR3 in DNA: TGTGCTTCCGGGGTCAGCCCCTTAGCCAAAAACGTTCGGTACTTC.

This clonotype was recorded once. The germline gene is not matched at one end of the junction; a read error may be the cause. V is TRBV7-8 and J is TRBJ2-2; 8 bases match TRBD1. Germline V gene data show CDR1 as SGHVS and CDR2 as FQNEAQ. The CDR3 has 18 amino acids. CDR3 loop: CASSTRTGLGAGTGELFF. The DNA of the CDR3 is TGTGCCAGCAGCACCCGGACAGGGCTGGGGGCGGGCACCGGTGAGCTGTTTTTT.

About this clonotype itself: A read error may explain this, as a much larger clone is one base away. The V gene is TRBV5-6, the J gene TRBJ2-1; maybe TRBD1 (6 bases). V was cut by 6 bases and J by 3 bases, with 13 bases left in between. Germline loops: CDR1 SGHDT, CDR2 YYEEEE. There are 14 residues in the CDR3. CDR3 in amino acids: CASTPGHSYNEQFF. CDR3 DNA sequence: TGTGCCAGCACCCCGGGACACAGCTACAATGAGCAGTTCTTC.

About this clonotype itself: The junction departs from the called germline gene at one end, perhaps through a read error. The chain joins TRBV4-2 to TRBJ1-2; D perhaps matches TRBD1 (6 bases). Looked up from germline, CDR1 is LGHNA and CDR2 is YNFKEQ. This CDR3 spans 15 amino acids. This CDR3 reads CASSQEGGATYDYTF. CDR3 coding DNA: TGTGCCAGCAGCCAAGAAGGGGGTGCTACCTATGACTACACCTTC.